This TCR beta chain stems from a study of T cells after yellow fever vaccination. Findings and limits, study-wide: Peaking on day 5 versus 15, the secondary response was faster but weaker. Any FACS-sorted repertoire could hold abundant clonotypes that contaminate it from the bulk population. Post-booster repertoires again held most primary-vaccination clones (roughly 96% CD4, roughly 90% CD8).

A remark on this clonotype: Its specificity is unknown.

The authors made TCR cDNA by 5'RACE template switching, adding a universal primer site and UMIs. MiXCR, applied by TCRdb to the 5' RACE reads, yields one record per CDR3 protein. The sample yields approximately 580,000 distinct CDR3 sequences, about a sixth seen once. With 6 bases clipped from V and 2 bases from J, the junction kept 5 bases outside the gene matches. Germline lookup yields CDR1 LNHDA and CDR2 SQIVND (reference sequence). The CDR3 runs 14 residues. Material: PBMCs, obtained more than 4 days after the first yellow fever vaccination. The chain combines TRBV19 with TRBJ2-7, with 9 bases lining up with TRBD2. The receptor's source is a man aged 18 to 30 who received the YFV17D yellow fever vaccine. The CDR3 bases are TGTGCCAGTAGGCCTAGCGGGGTGGCCTACGAGCAGTACTTC. Translating it yields CASRPSGVAYEQYF.